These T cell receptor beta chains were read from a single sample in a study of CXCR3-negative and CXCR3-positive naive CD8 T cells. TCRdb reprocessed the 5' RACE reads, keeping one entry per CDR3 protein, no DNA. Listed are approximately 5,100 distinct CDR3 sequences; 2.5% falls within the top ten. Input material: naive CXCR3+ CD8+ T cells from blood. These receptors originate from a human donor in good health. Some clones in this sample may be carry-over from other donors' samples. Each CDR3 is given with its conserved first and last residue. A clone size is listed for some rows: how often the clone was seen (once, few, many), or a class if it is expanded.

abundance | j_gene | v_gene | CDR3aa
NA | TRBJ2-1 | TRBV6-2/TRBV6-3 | CASRPRGGSYNEQFF
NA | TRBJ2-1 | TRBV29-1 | CSARGLAGAGSYNEQFF
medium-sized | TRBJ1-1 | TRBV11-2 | CASSSLLVNTEAFF
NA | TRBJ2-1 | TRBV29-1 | CSVGGPNNEQFF
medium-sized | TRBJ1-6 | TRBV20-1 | CSARDLGQGPNSPLHF
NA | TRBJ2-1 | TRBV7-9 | CASSDQGQGLGEQFF
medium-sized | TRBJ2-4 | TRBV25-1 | CASSTRTGGLNIQYF
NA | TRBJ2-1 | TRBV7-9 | CASSSTGNLYNEQFF
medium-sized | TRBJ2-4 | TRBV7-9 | CASSNGESHIQYF
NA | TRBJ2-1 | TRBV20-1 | CSAPIAGGFNEQFF
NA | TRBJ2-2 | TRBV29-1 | CSVEEGTGELFF
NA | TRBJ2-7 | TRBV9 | CASSYGAISYEQYF
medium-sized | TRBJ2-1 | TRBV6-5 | CASSREGPYNEQFF
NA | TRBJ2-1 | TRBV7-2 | CASSPGTSGRNEQIF
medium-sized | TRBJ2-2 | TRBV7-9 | CASSLALTGELFF
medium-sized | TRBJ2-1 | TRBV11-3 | CASSLEGTGGYEQFF
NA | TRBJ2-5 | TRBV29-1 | CSVWGRQETQYF
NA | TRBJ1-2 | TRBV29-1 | CSVAGGNGYTF
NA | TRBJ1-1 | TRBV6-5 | CASSYSWDTEAFF
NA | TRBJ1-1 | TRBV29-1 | CSAWTGGTEAFF
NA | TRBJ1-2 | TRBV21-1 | CASSKVWISYGYTF
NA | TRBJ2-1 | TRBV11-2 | CASSLEATSYNEQFF
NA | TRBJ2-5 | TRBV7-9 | CASSFLDRDQETQYF
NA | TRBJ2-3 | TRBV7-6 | CASSLGAGGTDTQYF
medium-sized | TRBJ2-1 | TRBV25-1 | CASSEDSSYNEQFF
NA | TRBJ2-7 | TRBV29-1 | CSVLEGSYEQYF